This TCR beta chain was retrieved from a study of blood T cell repertoires in COVID-19. Overall study context: PBMCs, B-cell-depleted T cells, or T cells were the source of the cDNA or gDNA that made up the material.

Generated by immunoSEQ multiplex PCR, the TCRdb table keeps only in-frame clones and is missing some. Here the sample spans about 170,000 clones, roughly 87% being singletons. Germline loops: CDR1 PRHDT, CDR2 FYEKMQ (reference sequence). This CDR3 contains 14 residues. V shed 3 bases and J shed 9 bases, with 15 bases lying between them. Participants were placed into cohorts based on the clinical history they reported. This TCR was sampled from a woman aged 45-60 years who had recovered from COVID-19. The sequencing input was PBMCs or T cells enriched from blood (not recorded which). This chain links TRBV13 with TRBJ2-1, with D possibly matching TRBD2 (6 bases). The CDR3 nucleotides are TGTGCCAGCAGCTTGGAGGCTAGCGAAGGTGAGCAGTTCTTC. It encodes CASSLEASEGEQFF.